This T cell receptor beta chain was obtained from a study of T cell responses to AZD1222 COVID-19 vaccine. The CDR3 has 16 amino acids. V was clipped by 2 bases and J by 1 base, with 15 bases between them. CDR1 SGHDT and CDR2 YYEEEE come from the germline V gene. Regarding this clone: Its antigen is currently unknown.

Here immunoSEQ multiplex PCR was the method, and the copy in TCRdb shows in-frame clones only, minus some. The table has hundreds of thousands of clones, approximately 94% seen once. Overall study findings and caveats: Vaccine-associated CD4 TCRs ranged over spike, dominating at 160-218 and 743-854. Targets within unmutated variant regions were reportedly found for nearly half of spike-specific TCRs. Only five or six individuals given AZD1222 were seropositive at baseline. Researchers took repertoire samples only after the peak T cell response had come.

The chain recombines TRBV5-6 with TRBJ1-1; D perhaps matches TRBD1 (6 bases). The source of this sequence is an adult in good health. Sequenced material: peripheral blood, taken on day 0 of MenACWY control vaccination. CDR3 residues: CASSFRGGLRNTEAFF. CDR3 coding DNA: TGTGCCAGCAGCTTTCGTGGGGGGCTACGGAACACTGAAGCTTTCTTT. The whole variable domain, filled in from reference TRBV5-6 and TRBJ1-1, reads DAGVTQSPTHLIKTRGQQVTLRCSPKSGHDTVSWYQQALGQGPQFIFQYYEEEERQRGNFPDRFSGHQFPNYSSELNVNALLLGDSALYLCASSFRGGLRNTEAFFGQGTRLTVV.